These 20 T cell receptor beta chains originate from one sample sequenced in a study of CD8 T cells in Susac syndrome. An amount of RNA that ranged from roughly 0.45 to 1 ug was reverse transcribed with random hexamers. One entry per CDR3 protein results from TCRdb running MiXCR on the immunoSEQ multiplex PCR reads. The data hold 110,000 or so distinct CDR3 sequences, with 94% observed a single time. The sequenced material came from CD4+ T cells from PBMCs. The receptors originated from a human donor in good health.

The chain has TRBV18 and TRBJ2-7; the match to TRBD1 covers 9 bases. Germline CDR1 is KGHSH and CDR2 is LQKENI. Unmatched junction bases numbered 3, after V lost 5 bases and J lost 1 base. There are 14 residues in the CDR3. This chain's CDR3 is CASSGQGNSYEQYF. The CDR3 region has the DNA TGTGCCAGCTCAGGACAGGGGAATTCCTACGAGCAGTACTTC.

The CDR3 sequence is CSARDYTGELFF. In nucleotides, the CDR3 is TGCAGTGCTAGAGATTACACCGGGGAGCTGTTTTTT. This chain links TRBV20-1 with TRBJ2-2; D ambiguous. This CDR3 region has 12 residues. The germline CDR1 and CDR2 sequences are DFQATT and SNEGSKA (reference sequence). Trimming cost V 0 bases and J 3 bases, with 2 bases left between them.

A note on this clonotype: Compared with germline, one end of the junction differs, possibly owing to a read error. The chain joins TRBV7-3 to TRBJ2-7; D is unresolved. Looked up from germline, CDR1 is SGHTA and CDR2 is FQGTGA. The CDR3 consists of 8 residues. In DNA, the CDR3 is TGCCAAACCTACGAGCAGTACTTC. Its protein product is CQTYEQYF.

The chain links TRBV12-3 or TRBV12-4 to TRBJ1-5, with 8 bases that match TRBD1. This CDR3 is 14 amino acids long. V lost 10 bases to trimming and J lost 9 bases; unmatched junction nucleotides: 14. The CDR3 DNA sequence: TGTGCCACCGGGACAGGCGCGGCGTGGCGGCCCCAGCATTTT. Translation gives CATGTGAAWRPQHF.

J is TRBJ2-7 and V is TRBV5-1; TRBD2 matches 10 bases. Germline CDR1 SGHRS, CDR2 YFSETQ. This CDR3 spans 15 amino acids. Germline trimming cut 4 bases from V and 6 bases from J; bases unmatched to any gene: 10. CDR3 loop: CASSLSSGSMSEQYF. CDR3 sequence (DNA): TGCGCCAGCAGCCTATCTAGCGGGAGCATGAGCGAGCAGTACTTC.

This chain uses TRBV12-3 or TRBV12-4 with TRBJ2-5, with D maybe TRBD2 (5 bases). Trimming cost V 3 bases and J 3 bases, with 8 bases left between them. The length of the CDR3 is 13 residues. In DNA form, the CDR3 reads TGTGCCAGCAGTTTCCAAGCGGAAGAGACCCAGTACTTC. Translation: CASSFQAEETQYF.

This chain joins TRBV3-1 and TRBJ2-3, with 8 bases aligning to TRBD1. This CDR3 has 15 residues. Germline CDR1 and CDR2: LGHDT and YNNKEL (reference sequence). J was trimmed by 3 bases and V by 5 bases; bases with no gene match: 7. The CDR3 nucleotides are TGTGCCAGCAGCACCCGGACAGGGCGGACAGATACGCAGTATTTT. Its protein is CASSTRTGRTDTQYF.

The J gene is TRBJ2-3, the V gene TRBV28; D gene uncertain. This CDR3 spans 12 amino acids. Trimming took 3 bases from V and 2 from J, leaving 3 bases between them. Germline CDR1 MDHEN, CDR2 SYDVKM. The CDR3 region is CASSFTTDTQYF. The CDR3 coding sequence is TGTGCCAGCAGTTTTACCACAGATACGCAGTATTTT.

The chain uses TRBV3-1 and TRBJ2-7; D call uncertain. CDR3 size: 13 residues. Germline CDR1 is LGHDT and CDR2 is YNNKEL (reference sequence). Trimming cost V 0 bases and J 0 bases, with 3 bases left between them. The CDR3 spells CASSQDASYEQYF. CDR3 nucleotides: TGTGCCAGCAGCCAAGACGCCTCCTACGAGCAGTACTTC.

The chain employs TRBV7-3 and TRBJ2-3, with D tentatively TRBD1 (5 bases). V lost 5 bases and J lost 2, with 23 bases in between. The V gene's germline CDR1 is SGHTA and CDR2 FQGTGA. The CDR3 runs 18 residues. The CDR3 nucleotides read TGTGCCAGCAGCACCCCCCTGGGGCGGACAACTGACACAGATACGCAGTATTTT. Its translation is CASSTPLGRTTDTDTQYF.

Written as DNA, the CDR3 is TGTGCCAGCAGCCAATGGACTAGCGGGGCTTACGAGCAGTACTTC. Translated: CASSQWTSGAYEQYF. The chain links TRBV3-1 to TRBJ2-7, with 12 bases aligning to TRBD2. Trimming cost V 2 bases and J 4 bases; bases outside gene matches: 3. Germline V gene data show CDR1 as LGHDT and CDR2 as YNNKEL (reference sequence). The CDR3 is 15 residues long.

This chain joins TRBV6-2 or TRBV6-3 and TRBJ2-7, with no clear D. The V gene's germline CDR1 is MNHEY and CDR2 SVGEGT. Trimming cost V 5 bases and J 3 bases, with 20 bases left between them. The CDR3 runs 16 residues. The CDR3 loop reads CASSTLPSFGHYEQYF. The CDR3, as DNA: TGTGCCAGCAGTACTCTCCCGTCCTTCGGGCACTACGAGCAGTACTTC.

The rearrangement uses TRBV6-5 and TRBJ2-7; D is ambiguous. Trimming took off 6 bases at V and 0 bases at J, with 15 bases between the two ends. Germline V lookup: CDR1 MNHEY, CDR2 SVGAGI. The CDR3 length is 15 residues. The CDR3 nucleotides read TGTGCCAGCAGGCCGTATTCAGGTGTCTCCTACGAGCAGTACTTC. This gives the protein CASRPYSGVSYEQYF.

The chain links TRBV9 to TRBJ2-1; D might be TRBD2 (6 bases). Germline V lookup: CDR1 SGDLS, CDR2 YYNGEE. Trimming stripped 0 bases from V and 10 bases from J, with 8 bases between. The CDR3 has 12 residues. The CDR3 reads CASSVDLAEQFF. Here the CDR3 DNA reads TGTGCCAGCAGCGTAGATCTAGCGGAGCAGTTCTTC.

This chain connects TRBV30 to TRBJ2-3; the match to TRBD1 covers 7 bases. This CDR3 contains 14 residues. CDR1 is GTSNPN, CDR2 SVGIG, per germline (reference sequence). V lost 3 bases to trimming and J lost 8 bases; unmatched junction nucleotides: 11. CDR3 DNA: TGTGCCTGGAGCCCCGGGACAGTCGCCCTTACGCAGTATTTT. Protein product: CAWSPGTVALTQYF.

The genes are TRBV20-1 and TRBJ1-6; D unresolved. CDR1 DFQATT and CDR2 SNEGSKA come from the germline V gene (reference sequence). This CDR3 has 13 amino acids. With 0 bases removed from V and 14 bases from J, the gap between germline ends came to 14 bases. CDR3 DNA sequence: TGCAGTGCTAGAGAAGGACCTTCGTCAGCCCTCCACTTT. Translation gives CSAREGPSSALHF.

This rearrangement joins TRBV5-1 to TRBJ2-1; 7 bases align to TRBD1. J was trimmed by 2 bases and V by 4 bases; bases with no gene match: 6. This CDR3 comprises 15 residues. Germline CDR1 SGHRS, CDR2 YFSETQ. CDR3 nucleotide sequence: TGCGCCAGCAGCGATCCGGGACAGCCCTACAATGAGCAGTTCTTC. Its protein is CASSDPGQPYNEQFF.

The V call is TRBV28, the J call TRBJ2-7; D gene uncertain. V shed 10 bases and J shed 0 bases, with 16 bases lying between them. The germline V gene has CDR1 MDHEN and CDR2 SYDVKM. The CDR3 contains 14 residues. The CDR3 reads CATWEGVSSYEQYF. The CDR3, as DNA: TGTGCCACCTGGGAAGGAGTCAGCTCCTACGAGCAGTACTTC. Variable domain in full (rest from reference TRBV28 and TRBJ2-7): DVKVTQSSRYLVKRTGEKVFLECVQDMDHENMFWYRQDPGLGLRLIYFSYDVKMKEKGDIPEGYSVSREKKERFSLILESASTNQTSMYLCATWEGVSSYEQYFGPGTRLTVT.

The chain carries TRBV7-9 and TRBJ1-2; D may be TRBD1 (6 bases). V gave up 0 bases and J gave up 4 bases, with 15 bases separating them. CDR3 length: 16 amino acids. Germline lookup yields CDR1 SEHNR and CDR2 FQNEAQ (reference sequence). CDR3 in DNA: TGTGCCAGCAGCTTAGCTTTGGACAGATTGGGCTATGGCTACACCTTC. Protein product: CASSLALDRLGYGYTF.

The chain is built from TRBV24-1 and TRBJ2-2; 11 positions agree with TRBD2. V shed 3 bases and J 4 bases; nucleotides not matched to a gene: 6. This CDR3 has 17 residues. Germline V lookup: CDR1 KGHDR, CDR2 SFDVKD. Here the CDR3 reads CATSDPGTSGGTGELFF. The CDR3 nucleotides are TGTGCCACCAGTGATCCCGGGACTAGCGGAGGCACCGGGGAGCTGTTTTTT.